This paragraph reports one T cell receptor beta chain. The sample belongs to a study of radiotherapy plus CTLA-4 blockade in lung cancer. Study background: Objective responses occurred in about 18% of patients; around 30% had disease control.

The CDR3 totals 16 residues. Trimming pared 1 base from V and 6 bases from J, leaving 20 bases between. Looked up from germline, CDR1 is SGHDT and CDR2 is YYEEEE. Using immunoSEQ multiplex PCR, the repertoire was profiled, and TCRdb retains in-frame clones only, with some absent. In the table there are around 72,000 clones, approximately 78% of which are singletons. The V and J genes are TRBV5-6 and TRBJ2-7; perhaps TRBD2 as D (7 bases). Sequencing was performed on peripheral blood, taken from a patient treated with radiotherapy plus ipilimumab. The TCR was taken from a human donor with non-small cell lung cancer who had a complete response to radiotherapy plus ipilimumab. CDR3 amino acids: CASSLPRGALGCEQYF. CDR3 DNA sequence: TGTGCCAGCAGCTTGCCCCGGGGGGCATTGGGATGCGAGCAGTACTTC. Full variable domain (missing parts from reference TRBV5-6 and TRBJ2-7): DAGVTQSPTHLIKTRGQQVTLRCSPKSGHDTVSWYQQALGQGPQFIFQYYEEEERQRGNFPDRFSGHQFPNYSSELNVNALLLGDSALYLCASSLPRGALGCEQYFGPGTRLTVT.